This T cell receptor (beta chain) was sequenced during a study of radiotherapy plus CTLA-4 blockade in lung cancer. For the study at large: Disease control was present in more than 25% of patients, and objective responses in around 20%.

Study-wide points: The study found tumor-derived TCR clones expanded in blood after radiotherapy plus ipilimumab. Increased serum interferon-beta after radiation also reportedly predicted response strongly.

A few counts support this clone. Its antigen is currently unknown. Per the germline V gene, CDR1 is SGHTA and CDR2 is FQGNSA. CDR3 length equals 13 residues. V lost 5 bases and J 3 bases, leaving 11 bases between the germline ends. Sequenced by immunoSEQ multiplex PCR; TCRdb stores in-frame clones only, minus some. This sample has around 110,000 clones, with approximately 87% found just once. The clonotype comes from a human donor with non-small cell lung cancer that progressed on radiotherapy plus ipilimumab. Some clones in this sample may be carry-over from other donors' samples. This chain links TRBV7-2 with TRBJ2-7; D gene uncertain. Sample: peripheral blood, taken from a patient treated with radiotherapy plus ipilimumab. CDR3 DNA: TGTGCCAGCAGCCAGCCCCCCTACTACGAGCAGTACTTC. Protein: CASSQPPYYEQYF.